These T cell receptor beta chains were read from a single sample in a study of blood T cells in healthy people across ages. TCRdb redid the calling of the 5' RACE reads with MiXCR, one entry per CDR3 protein. The sample lists hundreds of thousands of distinct CDR3 sequences; approximately 60% were seen once. Sequencing used blood. These receptors all come from a middle-aged man in good health. Both conserved end residues are part of each CDR3. Fields, in order: V gene, CDR3 length, J gene, clone size, D gene, CDR3 DNA, CDR3 protein. The D gene is left open where the match is weak. The size entry is marked missing in some rows and otherwise reads once, few, many or a size class.

TRBV3-1	16	TRBJ2-2	.	.	TGTGCCAGCAGCCAAGTGAGGGGGGCGAACACCGGGGAGCTGTTTTTT	CASSQVRGANTGELFF
TRBV4-1	18	TRBJ1-5	few	.	TGCGCCAGCAGCCAAGTACAGGTTGCGCCCCCGAAAAATCAGCCCCAGCATTTT	CASSQVQVAPPKNQPQHF
TRBV9	13	TRBJ2-1	.	.	TGTGCCAGCAGCGTAGACTCAGGACGAGAGCAGTTCTTC	CASSVDSGREQFF
TRBV5-6	19	TRBJ2-3	.	TRBD2	TGTGCCAGCAGCTTGTTGGTGGTAGCGGGGGGGACATTGTCAGATACGCAGTATTTT	CASSLLVVAGGTLSDTQYF
TRBV6-5	13	TRBJ1-6	.	.	TGTGCCAGCAGTCAATACAGAGATCCACCCCTCCACTTT	CASSQYRDPPLHF
TRBV11-1	13	TRBJ2-7	few	.	TGTGCCAGCAGCCCCCGAAGGGTCTACGAGCAGTACTTC	CASSPRRVYEQYF
TRBV7-8	13	TRBJ2-7	.	.	TGTGCCAGCATGAGGGACCTCTCCTACGAGCAGTACTTC	CASMRDLSYEQYF
TRBV27	15	TRBJ2-5	.	.	TGTGCCAGCAGCAATAACCAGGTCTCCGGGGAGACCCAGTACTTC	CASSNNQVSGETQYF
TRBV4-1	17	TRBJ2-3	.	.	TGCGCCAGCAGCCAAGGACCTTCTCCCAGGGCCTCAGATACGCAGTATTTT	CASSQGPSPRASDTQYF
TRBV29-1	11	TRBJ2-1	few	.	TGCAGCGTTGAAAAGGGAGCTGAGCAGTTCTTC	CSVEKGAEQFF
TRBV27	16	TRBJ2-3	few	.	TGTGCCAGCAGTCCATACTCGACTAGATCCACAGATACGCAGTATTTT	CASSPYSTRSTDTQYF
TRBV15	16	TRBJ2-2	.	TRBD2	TGCGCCACCAGCGGGAGAACAGGGCCGAACACCGGGGAGCTGTTTTTT	CATSGRTGPNTGELFF
TRBV24-1	15	TRBJ2-5	.	TRBD1	TGTGCCACCAGTGATTTCGACAGGGGGGAGGAGACCCAGTACTTC	CATSDFDRGEETQYF
TRBV29-1	11	TRBJ1-2	.	TRBD1	TGCAGCGACCGGGACAGCCATGGCTACACCTTC	CSDRDSHGYTF
TRBV24-1	14	TRBJ1-1	.	.	TGTGCCACCAGTACCAGCGAATACAACGCTGAAGCTTTCTTT	CATSTSEYNAEAFF
TRBV15	15	TRBJ2-3	.	.	TGTGCCACTACCCTAACGGGGCTATCCACAGATACGCAGTATTTT	CATTLTGLSTDTQYF
TRBV7-9	15	TRBJ2-3	.	TRBD2	TGTGCCAGCAGCCCCAGCGCGGGGGGGCGAAATACGCAGTATTTT	CASSPSAGGRNTQYF
TRBV6-2/TRBV6-3	15	TRBJ2-5	few	TRBD1	TGTGCCAGCAGTCAGGAGGGACAGGGCGGGGAGACCCAGTACTTC	CASSQEGQGGETQYF
TRBV7-2	12	TRBJ2-4	few	.	TGTGCCAGCAGCCCTATGGGAAACATTCAGTACTTC	CASSPMGNIQYF
TRBV12-3/TRBV12-4	15	TRBJ2-5	.	.	TGTGCCAGCAGTATAACTAGACGGGTCCAAGAGACCCAGTACTTC	CASSITRRVQETQYF
TRBV18	11	TRBJ2-5	few	.	TGTGCCAGCTCACCAACAGAGACCCAGTACTTC	CASSPTETQYF
TRBV4-3	16	TRBJ2-5	.	TRBD1	TGCGCCAGCAGCCCGGCCGGGACAGGGGGCGTGGAGACCCAGTACTTC	CASSPAGTGGVETQYF
TRBV4-3	21	TRBJ2-7	.	TRBD2	TGCGCCAGCAGCCAAGATATAGGACGCGGACTAGCGGGAGGCTTTGTCTACGAGCAGTACTTC	CASSQDIGRGLAGGFVYEQYF
TRBV6-1	15	TRBJ2-6	.	.	TGTGCCAGCAGTGAAGACACCTCTGGGGCCAACGTCCTGACTTTC	CASSEDTSGANVLTF
TRBV29-1	13	TRBJ2-1	.	.	TGCAGCGTATCACCGGGCCTGCACAATGAGCAGTTCTTC	CSVSPGLHNEQFF